This passage covers 5 T cell receptor beta chains from one sample sequenced in a study of identical twins. Via MiXCR, TCRdb re-called the 5' RACE reads, giving one row per CDR3 protein. The table has about 890,000 distinct CDR3 sequences, roughly an eighth seen once. The same specimen was also included in a second study, on yellow fever vaccine responses in identical twins.

Sequencing was carried out using PBMCs. All receptors come from a woman younger than 30 in good health.

The chain has TRBV5-1 and TRBJ2-1; no clear D gene. CDR1 and CDR2 (germline): SGHRS, YFSETQ. The CDR3 length is 14 residues. V lost 6 bases and J 9 bases, leaving 19 bases between the germline ends. CDR3 bases: TGCGCCAGCATTCCAGGCGGCCTTTACGGTGAGCAGTTCTTC. Translation: CASIPGGLYGEQFF.

The chain combines TRBV5-1 with TRBJ2-7; weak D call: TRBD1 (6 bases). The germline gives CDR1 SGHRS, CDR2 YFSETQ. The CDR3 covers 15 residues. Deletions cut 4 bases from V and 4 bases from J, with 18 bases between. Written as DNA, the CDR3 is TGCGCCAGCAGCCAGGACAGCATCGGTGGTTACGAGCAGTACGTC. As protein: CASSQDSIGGYEQYV.

This chain connects TRBV29-1 to TRBJ1-2; the D is unclear. CDR1 and CDR2 (germline): SQVTM, ANQGSEA. V was shortened by 4 bases and J by 8 bases, with 11 bases between the two germline ends. The CDR3 has 11 residues. CDR3 loop: CSVVPVGGYTF. DNA of the CDR3: TGCAGCGTTGTGCCAGTCGGAGGCTACACCTTC.

This clonotype showed up just a few times. The CDR3 reads CASRVLNTDTQYF. In DNA form, the CDR3 reads TGTGCCAGCAGAGTTCTCAACACAGATACGCAGTATTTT. The chain combines TRBV6-1 with TRBJ2-3; D remains unclear. Trimming took 6 bases from V and 2 from J, leaving 9 bases between them. The CDR3 runs to 13 residues. CDR1 and CDR2 (germline): MNHNS, SASEGT.

The gene calls are TRBV2 and TRBJ2-1; tentative D call: TRBD1 (6 bases). With 7 bases removed from V and 8 bases from J, the gap between germline ends came to 18 bases. Germline assignment: CDR1 SNHLY and CDR2 FYNNEI. This CDR3 spans 14 amino acids. The DNA for the CDR3 is TGTGCCAGCAAGAATACTGGGACAATCCATGAGCAGTTCTTC. It codes for CASKNTGTIHEQFF.